Included here is one TCR beta chain sequence, with context. Authors' analysis steps: Amplifying reference gene primers gave estimates of nucleated cell counts. The method was immunoSEQ multiplex PCR; TCRdb's version includes in-frame clones alone and lacks a portion of them. V, J and clone size are taken as reported in that table, and D and trimming were inferred from the DNA itself. Of roughly 500,000 clones listed, roughly 88% are singletons. The data derive from a study of blood T cell repertoires in COVID-19. The overall study: COVID-19 samples, acute and convalescent, were from the United States, Italy and Spain. The cDNA or gDNA used as material had been derived from T cells, B-cell-depleted T cells, or PBMCs.

Adults between about 18 and 89 years of age took part from fewer than 30 US areas. The CDR3 consists of 14 residues. Germline CDR1 LGHNT, CDR2 FRNRAP. V dropped 6 bases and J dropped 4; count of bases not matched to a gene: 3. Input material: PBMCs or T cells enriched from blood (not recorded which). The chain employs TRBV12-5 and TRBJ2-5; 12 nucleotides match TRBD1. This sequence was found in a woman aged 40 to 55 who had recovered from COVID-19. The CDR3, as DNA: TGTGCTAGTGGCGGGGACAGGGGGCGAGAGACCCAGTACTTC. It yields the protein CASGGDRGRETQYF.